The present T cell receptor (beta chain) was sequenced within a study of naive and memory T cell subsets. This clonotype is medium-sized. Germline assignment: CDR1 DFQATT and CDR2 SNEGSKA (reference sequence). V lost 5 bases and J lost 14; bases outside the gene matches: 12. CDR3 length equals 13 residues. After CD4 positive bead selection, the CD4-negative fraction gave CD8 T cells. Both TRBC1 and TRBC2 were covered by a beta constant-region primer of two equimolar oligonucleotides. Ligation attached a single-stranded oligonucleotide with a 12-nucleotide UMI and the SP2 primer to the cDNA 3' end. TCRdb recomputed calls from the UMI-ligation and nested PCR reads with MiXCR, one row per CDR3 protein. The repertoire holds about 2,800 distinct CDR3 sequences, with less than 7.5% as singletons.

The sequencing input was effector memory CD8+ T cells from blood. Regarding subset: effector memory, CD45RA- CD27-. This receptor was taken from a human donor in good health. This chain joins TRBV20-1 and TRBJ1-6; 7 bases are a match to TRBD1. The CDR3 region is CSAYRDSKFTLHF. The CDR3 DNA is TGCAGTGCTTACCGGGACAGCAAATTCACCCTCCACTTT.